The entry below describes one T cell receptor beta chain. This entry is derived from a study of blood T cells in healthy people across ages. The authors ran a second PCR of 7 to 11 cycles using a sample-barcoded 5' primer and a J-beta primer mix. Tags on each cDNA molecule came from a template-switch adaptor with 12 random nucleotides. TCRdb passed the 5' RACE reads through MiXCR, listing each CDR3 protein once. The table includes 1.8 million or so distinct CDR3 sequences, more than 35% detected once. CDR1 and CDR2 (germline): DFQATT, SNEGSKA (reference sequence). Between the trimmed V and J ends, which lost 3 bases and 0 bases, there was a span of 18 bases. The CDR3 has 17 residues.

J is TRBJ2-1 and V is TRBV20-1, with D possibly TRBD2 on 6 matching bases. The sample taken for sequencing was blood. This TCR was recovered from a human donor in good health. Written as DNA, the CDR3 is TGCAGTGCTAGGGGGGTGGGGGGAATTATCTCCTACAATGAGCAGTTCTTC. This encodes CSARGVGGIISYNEQFF.